One sample yielded the 11 T cell receptor beta chains listed below, sequenced in a study of blood T cell repertoires in COVID-19. Libraries were prepared by immunoSEQ multiplex PCR; TCRdb keeps only in-frame clonotypes and omits some of them. The repertoire holds about 220,000 clones, with 82% as singletons. The source material was PBMCs or T cells enriched from blood (not recorded which). These TCRs come from a woman aged 55-69 years who had recovered from COVID-19.

The chain employs TRBV6-5 and TRBJ1-6; 7 positions agree with TRBD1. This CDR3 spans 15 amino acids. The V and J ends lost 5 bases and 0 bases, in that order; junction bases with no gene match: 1. CDR1 and CDR2 (germline): MNHEY, SVGAGI. In DNA, the CDR3 is TGTGCCAGCAGTCGGGACAGCTCCTATAATTCACCCCTCCACTTT. Encoded protein: CASSRDSSYNSPLHF.

The count of this clone is one. V usage is TRBV2 and J usage is TRBJ1-1; 8 nucleotides agree with TRBD1. Germline V gene data show CDR1 as SNHLY and CDR2 as FYNNEI. Losses at the gene ends were 4 bases for V and 4 bases for J; bases not matched to a gene: 11. The CDR3 consists of 16 residues. DNA of the CDR3: TGTGCCAGCAGTGGGCGACAGGGGTGGAAGTCCACTGAAGCTTTCTTT. Translation gives CASSGRQGWKSTEAFF.

The chain carries TRBV7-9 and TRBJ1-1; D not resolved. The CDR3 extends over 15 amino acids. Germline CDR1 reads SEHNR; CDR2 reads FQNEAQ (reference sequence). V was trimmed by 1 base and J by 5 bases, leaving 14 bases between them. Written as DNA, the CDR3 is TGTGCCAGCAGCTTAGTCCCGGGAAAGAGGACTGAAGCTTTCTTT. Residues: CASSLVPGKRTEAFF. Using reference TRBV7-9 and TRBJ1-1 for the parts outside the CDR3, the full variable domain is DTGVSQNPRHKITKRGQNVTFRCDPISEHNRLYWYRQTLGQGPEFLTYFQNEAQLEKSRLLSDRFSAERPKGSFSTLEIQRTEQGDSAMYLCASSLVPGKRTEAFFGQGTRLTVV.

The chain links TRBV5-6 to TRBJ2-3; no reliable D call. Germline CDR1 SGHDT, CDR2 YYEEEE. The CDR3 consists of 18 residues. V was pared by 4 bases and J by 1 base, with 22 bases between. CDR3 sequence (DNA): TGTGCCAGCAGCCCAGAAAATGGGCCTTGGTTGGGCACAGATACGCAGTATTTT. It codes for CASSPENGPWLGTDTQYF.

The chain uses TRBV5-5 and TRBJ2-7, with unresolved D. Germline V gives CDR1 SGHKS, CDR2 YYEKEE (reference sequence). V lost 2 bases to trimming and J lost 6 bases, with 18 bases between them. The CDR3 has 15 residues. CDR3 protein: CASSFSAKPTFEQYF. The CDR3, as DNA: TGTGCCAGCAGCTTTTCAGCGAAACCGACGTTCGAGCAGTACTTC.

The chain links TRBV6-2 or TRBV6-3 to TRBJ1-1, with TRBD1 identical over 8 bases. Trimming took 5 bases from V and 1 from J; bases not matched to a gene: 3. The CDR3 covers 14 residues. Germline V CDR1 and CDR2: MNHEY, SVGEGT. In nucleotides, the CDR3 is TGTGCCAGCAGTGGACAGGGACCGAACACTGAAGCTTTCTTT. This codes for CASSGQGPNTEAFF.

This clone was detected a few times. J is TRBJ2-1 and V is TRBV5-1; D unclear. The CDR3 is 13 amino acids. Germline V gene data show CDR1 as SGHRS and CDR2 as YFSETQ. V lost 7 bases and J lost 5, with 13 bases in between. Here the CDR3 DNA reads TGCGCCAGCGGCCTATCTAGTGACAATGAGCAGTTCTTC. Translation: CASGLSSDNEQFF.

A few counts support this clone. This rearrangement joins TRBV12-5 to TRBJ2-7; 8 bases are shared with TRBD2. Per the germline V gene, CDR1 is LGHNT and CDR2 is FRNRAP. The ends lost 5 bases at V and 2 bases at J; junction bases unmatched: 8. The CDR3 sequence is 15 residues long. CDR3 loop: CASGPQGGRTYEQYF. DNA for the CDR3: TGTGCTAGTGGTCCCCAGGGCGGGAGGACCTACGAGCAGTACTTC.

This chain joins TRBV10-3 and TRBJ2-7, with a tentative D call TRBD2 (6 bases). V was clipped by 8 bases and J by 3 bases, with 26 bases between them. The V gene's germline CDR1 is ENHRY and CDR2 SYGVKD. The CDR3 spans 17 residues. The DNA of the CDR3 is TGTGCCATCCGTGGCTCGTCCGGGAGCGGGCCTAGCTACGAGCAGTACTTC. As protein: CAIRGSSGSGPSYEQYF.

The chain links TRBV7-2 to TRBJ2-2; TRBD2 aligns across 10 bases. The CDR3 is made up of 15 amino acids. Germline CDR1 SGHTA, CDR2 FQGNSA. V lost 1 base to trimming and J lost 5 bases; unmatched junction nucleotides: 1. This chain's CDR3 is CASSLEGLATGELFF. The CDR3 nucleotides are TGTGCCAGCAGCTTAGAGGGACTAGCGACCGGGGAGCTGTTTTTT.

The sample holds one count of this clone. The chain combines TRBV19 with TRBJ1-2, with unresolved D. Germline CDR1 reads LNHDA; CDR2 reads SQIVND (reference sequence). V was shortened by 1 base and J by 1 base, with 13 bases between the two germline ends. The CDR3 consists of 16 residues. CDR3 sequence (DNA): TGTGCCAGTAGTATAGGAGGGAAAGTATTTAACTATGGCTACACCTTC. Protein: CASSIGGKVFNYGYTF. The entire variable domain, with the rest obtained from reference TRBV19 and TRBJ1-2, is as follows: DGGITQSPKYLFRKEGQNVTLSCEQNLNHDAMYWYRQDPGQGLRLIYYSQIVNDFQKGDIAEGYSVSREKKESFPLTVTSAQKNPTAFYLCASSIGGKVFNYGYTFGSGTRLTVV.